The present T cell receptor (beta chain) was sequenced within a study of blood T cell repertoires in COVID-19 (dated by TCRdb to between 2020 and 2021). With regard to the full study: The collaborator samples originated in the United States, Italy and Spain and spanned the acute and convalescent phases of COVID-19. The material from the prospective study consisted of cDNA or gDNA derived from T cells, B-cell-depleted T cells, or PBMCs. Subjects who had been exposed to COVID-19, were actively infected with it, or had recovered from it provided the deeply sampled blood TCRbeta repertoires that made up the dataset. A freely available public database, intended as a resource for researchers studying the immune response to SARS-CoV-2, is where the repertoires were released. Samples were obtained from the ongoing ImmuneRACE study (first 160 participants) and from 1,000 to 1,500 subjects provided by 6 global collaborators. Nearly every sample came with metadata listing a de-identified subject ID, COVID-19 status, age in years and sex. Where HLA class I and class II types were available, the types were taken from metadata supplied by the sample provider, not from assay-based typing. General study outcomes and caveats: Clinical and demographic metadata were provided uncurated, with the amount varying by source and participant.

Each collaborating institution followed its own protocols to collect whole blood in K2EDTA tubes. For TCRbeta analysis, collaborators shipped samples in one of three forms: frozen whole blood, isolated PBMCs, or DNA extracted from either of those sample types. TCRbeta CDR3 regions were amplified from genomic DNA by means of the immunoSEQ Assay, a bias-controlled multiplex PCR. For the original study's pipeline: Nucleated cell counts per sample were estimated from amplification of reference gene primers within the assay. To quantify the absolute abundance of each unique TCRbeta CDR3 rearrangement, sequence reads were collapsed and filtered. Productive Simpson clonality was computed per sample as the square root of Simpson's diversity index over productive rearrangements. Entries here come from immuneACCESS through TCRdb and include only in-frame sequences with V and J called. Some clones fail to appear in such tables; in the studies checked, an unresolved V gene covers under half of the shortfall, and the cause of the remainder is unknown. V and J calls and clone size are given by that table; D and trimming were obtained from the DNA. A total of 150,000 to 200,000 clones appear in this sample, 80% to 85% of them only once. The ten largest clones capture about a tenth of the sample.

CDR1 and CDR2 are drawn from the germline V gene: SGHRS, YFSETQ. From its cysteine to its phenylalanine, the CDR3 spans 13 amino acids. Only CDR3 DNA is held: 39 bases, read in frame from base 1. The germline ends are 4 bases apart after V is trimmed by 0 bases and J by 1 base. Details on this clone: The specificity of this receptor is unknown. There are no base qualities to consult, and no much larger clone falls within one base.

Sequenced input: peripheral blood. The chain is assembled from TRBV5-1 and TRBJ1-1, with the D segment identity uncertain. The TCR originated in a man between 65 and 80 years old with active or convalescent COVID-19. CDR3 reads: CASSLASNTEAFF. The base sequence is TGCGCCAGCAGCTTGGCATCGAACACTGAAGCTTTCTTT.